The 30 T cell receptor beta chains listed next were all sequenced from one sample in a study of OX40 agonist ivuxolimab in advanced cancers. The repertoire was sequenced with immunoSEQ multiplex PCR; TCRdb's copy has only in-frame clones and lacks some. The profile shows tens of thousands of clones, approximately 90% of them singletons. Here the sequenced sample was CD4+ or CD8+ T cells sorted from blood, taken in a trial of the OX40 agonist ivuxolimab. Receptors were obtained from an adult with an advanced solid tumor such as melanoma, head and neck, liver or kidney cancer.

This rearrangement joins TRBV28 to TRBJ1-2; tentatively, D is TRBD1 (5 bases). Trimming stripped 7 bases from V and 4 bases from J, with 19 bases between. Germline CDR1 is MDHEN and CDR2 is SYDVKM. The CDR3 is made up of 15 amino acids. The CDR3 here is CASTKGSGAFYGYTF. CDR3 sequence (DNA): TGTGCCAGCACTAAAGGGAGCGGGGCATTCTATGGCTACACCTTC.

The chain combines TRBV19 with TRBJ2-5; D is undetermined. Germline values: CDR1 LNHDA, CDR2 SQIVND (reference sequence). The CDR3 covers 14 residues. Trimming stripped 5 bases from V and 1 base from J, with 11 bases between. In DNA form, the CDR3 reads TGTGCCAGTAGTCCTCCTCAGCCCCAAGAGACCCAGTACTTC. Its protein product is CASSPPQPQETQYF.

The V gene is TRBV6-1, the J gene TRBJ1-5, with D perhaps TRBD1 (6 bases). There are 16 residues in the CDR3. Deletions cut 4 bases from V and 1 base from J, with 14 bases between. Germline V CDR1 and CDR2: MNHNS, SASEGT. The CDR3 here is CASSALQGKSNQPQHF. Here the CDR3 DNA reads TGTGCCAGCAGTGCGTTACAGGGTAAGAGCAATCAGCCCCAGCATTTT.

The chain links TRBV23-1 to TRBJ1-2; 8 nucleotides align to TRBD1. TRBV23-1 is an open reading frame, and its role is uncertain. The CDR3 loop spans 17 amino acids. The V segment lost 7 bases and the J segment 6 bases; nucleotides outside the gene matches: 19. CDR3 bases: TGCGCCAGCACCCCTATCTCGGCAGGGGGCGTCCCAGATGGCTACACCTTC. Translated: CASTPISAGGVPDGYTF.

The chain links TRBV5-1 to TRBJ1-1; D remains ambiguous. Germline V gives CDR1 SGHRS, CDR2 YFSETQ. This CDR3 spans 14 amino acids. V shed 0 bases and J shed 2 bases, with 8 bases lying between them. The CDR3 reads CASSLDLANTEAFF. The CDR3 nucleotides are TGCGCCAGCAGCTTGGACTTGGCCAACACTGAAGCTTTCTTT.

The chain has TRBV4-3 and TRBJ1-4; D unresolved. Germline CDR1 LGHNA, CDR2 YSLEER. The CDR3 extends over 19 amino acids. Trimming removed 0 bases from V and 0 bases from J, with 17 bases in between. DNA of the CDR3: TGCGCCAGCAGCCAAGAGGCAGGTTGGATTAGGTCAACTAATGAAAAACTGTTTTTT. It codes for CASSQEAGWIRSTNEKLFF.

The rearrangement uses TRBV28 and TRBJ1-4, with TRBD1 matching 7 bases. Germline V CDR1 and CDR2: MDHEN, SYDVKM. The CDR3 covers 14 residues. The V and J ends lost 8 bases and 5 bases, in that order; junction bases with no gene match: 8. The CDR3 DNA reads TGTGCCAGCTACACCGGGACAGTGAATGAAAAACTGTTTTTT. Encoded protein: CASYTGTVNEKLFF.

The chain employs TRBV7-8 and TRBJ2-3; 11 bases match TRBD2. The trim removed 4 bases at V and 1 base at J, leaving 10 bases unmatched. CDR1 SGHVS and CDR2 FQNEAQ come from the germline V gene. The CDR3 has 18 amino acids. The CDR3 protein is CASSSRGGTSGGTDTQYF. In nucleotides, the CDR3 is TGTGCCAGCAGCTCGCGCGGAGGGACTAGCGGAGGCACAGATACGCAGTATTTT.

V usage is TRBV28 and J usage is TRBJ1-1, with a possible D match to TRBD1 (6 bases). V was cut by 6 bases and J by 0 bases, with 17 bases left in between. The CDR3 is made up of 16 amino acids. CDR1 and CDR2 (germline): MDHEN, SYDVKM. The DNA for the CDR3 is TGTGCCAGCAGCGATAAGGACAGATTTATGAACACTGAAGCTTTCTTT. It yields the protein CASSDKDRFMNTEAFF.

This chain connects TRBV10-3 to TRBJ2-5; the D gene is possibly TRBD2 (6 bases). The V gene's germline CDR1 is ENHRY and CDR2 SYGVKD. V lost 10 bases and J lost 2, with 14 bases in between. This CDR3 is built from 13 residues. Here the CDR3 reads CATSPGGQETQYF. In nucleotides, the CDR3 is TGTGCCACCTCCCCCGGAGGGCAAGAGACCCAGTACTTC.

The chain uses TRBV27 and TRBJ2-3; no reliable D call. The CDR3 totals 15 residues. The V end lost 6 bases, the J end lost 3 bases, and 16 bases lay between the germline ends. CDR1 is MNHEY and CDR2 is SMNVEV in the germline V gene (reference sequence). The CDR3 sequence is CASSALPGRTDTQYF. The CDR3 nucleotides are TGTGCCAGCAGCGCTCTGCCAGGTCGGACAGATACGCAGTATTTT.

The chain recombines TRBV7-2 with TRBJ2-7, with TRBD1 matching 7 bases. With 6 bases clipped from V and 2 bases from J, the junction kept 7 bases outside the gene matches. The CDR3 is 14 residues long. Per the germline V gene, CDR1 is SGHTA and CDR2 is FQGNSA. CDR3 sequence reads: CASRQGQAPYEQYF. In DNA, the CDR3 is TGTGCCAGCAGACAAGGACAGGCCCCCTACGAGCAGTACTTC. The variable domain in full, with the rest retrieved from reference TRBV7-2 and TRBJ2-7, is GAGVSQSPSNKVTEKGKDVELRCDPISGHTALYWYRQSLGQGLEFLIYFQGNSAPDKSGLPSDRFSAERTGGSVSTLTIQRTQQEDSAVYLCASRQGQAPYEQYFGPGTRLTVT.

The chain uses TRBV6-5 and TRBJ1-1, with D possibly being TRBD1 (5 bases). The CDR3 has 15 residues. The germline V gene encodes CDR1 MNHEY and CDR2 SVGAGI. Trimming took 1 base from V and 0 from J, leaving 9 bases between them. CDR3 sequence (DNA): TGTGCCAGCAGTTACTTACAGGCAATGAACACTGAAGCTTTCTTT. This gives the protein CASSYLQAMNTEAFF.

The chain uses TRBV4-3 and TRBJ1-3, with no clear D. V was trimmed by 1 base and J by 0 bases, leaving 10 bases between them. The CDR3 is 16 amino acids. Germline V lookup: CDR1 LGHNA, CDR2 YSLEER. The CDR3 nucleotides are TGCGCCAGCAGCCAAGGACCCAAGCTCTCTGGAAACACCATATATTTT. Translated: CASSQGPKLSGNTIYF.

The chain uses TRBV4-2 and TRBJ2-7, with D uncertain. The length of the CDR3 is 11 residues. The V end was cut by 4 bases, the J end by 4 bases, with 5 bases between. In germline, CDR1 is LGHNA, CDR2 YNFKEQ. DNA of the CDR3: TGTGCCAGCAGCCGAAATTACGAGCAGTACTTC. Translation gives CASSRNYEQYF.

This clone was observed once. J is TRBJ2-5 and V is TRBV6-5; 15 bases agree with TRBD2. There are 14 residues in the CDR3. CDR1 is MNHEY and CDR2 is SVGAGI in the germline V gene. With 7 bases clipped from V and 5 bases from J, the junction kept 2 bases outside the gene matches. The CDR3 sequence is CASKGLAGGETQYF. CDR3 DNA sequence: TGTGCCAGCAAAGGACTAGCGGGAGGGGAGACCCAGTACTTC.

The chain is built from TRBV6-5 and TRBJ2-7, with 12 bases identical to TRBD2. The CDR3 sequence is 15 residues long. Germline V gene data show CDR1 as MNHEY and CDR2 as SVGAGI. Trimming at V came to 6 bases and at J to 6 bases, leaving 9 bases not matched to a gene. The DNA of the CDR3 is TGTGCCAGCAGACCTCCGGGACTAGCGGGTTTCGAGCAGTACTTC. It codes for CASRPPGLAGFEQYF.

This clone was picked up a small number of times. The V and J genes are TRBV5-1 and TRBJ2-7, with D maybe TRBD1 (5 bases). V lost 4 bases and J 2 bases, leaving 16 bases between the germline ends. Germline V gene sequence: CDR1 SGHRS, CDR2 YFSETQ. The CDR3 runs to 15 residues. CDR3 protein: CASSREAGSPYEQYF. The CDR3 nucleotides read TGCGCCAGCAGCCGCGAAGCAGGGTCACCCTACGAGCAGTACTTC.

The chain employs TRBV7-9 and TRBJ2-5; D remains ambiguous. The CDR3 has 14 residues. V shed 5 bases and J shed 0 bases, with 10 bases lying between them. Per germline, CDR1 SEHNR and CDR2 FQNEAQ (reference sequence). The CDR3 DNA reads TGTGCCAGCAGCAATAAGGGATACCAAGAGACCCAGTACTTC. It encodes CASSNKGYQETQYF.

V and J are TRBV10-1 and TRBJ2-3; tentative D call: TRBD2 (5 bases). Germline V gene lookup returns CDR1 WNHNN and CDR2 SYGVQD (reference sequence). The CDR3 length is 11 residues. With 6 bases removed from V and 7 bases from J, the gap between germline ends came to 8 bases. The CDR3 region has the DNA TGCGCCAGCAGCGCCGGGAATACGCAGTATTTT. It encodes CASSAGNTQYF.

The rearrangement links TRBV30 to TRBJ1-5; 7 bases map to TRBD1. CDR3 length: 15 amino acids. CDR1 is GTSNPN, CDR2 SVGIG, per germline (reference sequence). V lost 3 bases and J lost 0; bases outside the gene matches: 5. CDR3 region: CAWRDRFYSNQPQHF. In DNA form, the CDR3 reads TGTGCCTGGAGGGACAGGTTCTATAGCAATCAGCCCCAGCATTTT.

The V gene is TRBV5-1, the J gene TRBJ1-4; the D is unclear. CDR1 SGHRS and CDR2 YFSETQ come from the germline V gene. V was shortened by 4 bases and J by 3 bases, with 13 bases between the two germline ends. This CDR3 has 15 residues. The CDR3 region is CASSLGSSANEKLFF. CDR3 bases: TGCGCCAGCAGCCTGGGGAGCAGCGCTAATGAAAAACTGTTTTTT.

CDR3 sequence reads: CASRIGQINTGELFF. The CDR3 DNA reads TGTGCCAGCAGAATAGGCCAAATTAACACCGGGGAGCTGTTTTTT. This chain uses TRBV28 with TRBJ2-2; D call uncertain. V lost 6 bases and J 2 bases, leaving 13 bases between the germline ends. The CDR3 spans 15 residues. Germline V gene sequence: CDR1 MDHEN, CDR2 SYDVKM. Supplemented by reference TRBV28 and TRBJ2-2, the full variable domain reads DVKVTQSSRYLVKRTGEKVFLECVQDMDHENMFWYRQDPGLGLRLIYFSYDVKMKEKGDIPEGYSVSREKKERFSLILESASTNQTSMYLCASRIGQINTGELFFGEGSRLTVL.

The rearrangement links TRBV7-2 to TRBJ2-3, with 7 bases lining up with TRBD2. V shed 2 bases and J 8 bases; nucleotides not matched to a gene: 7. The length of the CDR3 is 14 residues. Per germline, CDR1 SGHTA and CDR2 FQGNSA. The CDR3 DNA is TGTGCCAGCAGCTTATTGAGGGAGGGCCCTACGCAGTATTTT. This sequence encodes CASSLLREGPTQYF.

The DNA of the CDR3 is TGTGCCAGCAACGGACAATCCAACGAGCAGTACTTC. Its protein is CASNGQSNEQYF. The genes are TRBV25-1 and TRBJ2-7; D may be TRBD1 (5 bases). The V end was cut by 7 bases, the J end by 5 bases, with 12 bases between. The germline V gene encodes CDR1 MGHDK and CDR2 SYGVNS. CDR3 length equals 12 residues.

This rearrangement joins TRBV29-1 to TRBJ2-5, with TRBD1 matching 12 bases. Germline loops: CDR1 SQVTM, CDR2 ANQGSEA. V lost 0 bases and J lost 4; bases outside the gene matches: 3. The CDR3 sequence is 15 residues long. DNA of the CDR3: TGCAGCGTTGAAGAAGGGACAGGGGGCCGAGAGACCCAGTACTTC. Its translation is CSVEEGTGGRETQYF.

The V call is TRBV30, the J call TRBJ2-2, with TRBD2 as a possible D gene (5 bases). CDR1 GTSNPN and CDR2 SVGIG come from the germline V gene (reference sequence). Trimming pared 2 bases from V and 4 bases from J, leaving 17 bases between. The CDR3 runs to 16 residues. In DNA, the CDR3 is TGTGCCTGGAGTCTCTTGGCGGGTCCAGGCACCGGGGAGCTGTTTTTT. Its protein product is CAWSLLAGPGTGELFF.

This chain links TRBV19 with TRBJ1-1; D is possibly TRBD1 (5 bases). CDR1 LNHDA and CDR2 SQIVND come from the germline V gene (reference sequence). The CDR3 contains 15 residues. The V and J ends lost 4 bases and 1 base respectively, with 13 bases between them. As DNA, the CDR3 is TGTGCCAGTAGTACCTTCGGGACCGCGAACACTGAAGCTTTCTTT. Protein product: CASSTFGTANTEAFF.

The rearrangement uses TRBV7-9 and TRBJ2-5; 10 bases line up with TRBD1. V shed 5 bases and J 5 bases; nucleotides not matched to a gene: 8. Per the germline V gene, CDR1 is SEHNR and CDR2 is FQNEAQ (reference sequence). This CDR3 has 15 residues. CDR3 residues: CASSRGQGVAETQYF. CDR3 nucleotides: TGTGCCAGCAGCCGAGGACAGGGGGTGGCGGAGACCCAGTACTTC.

The chain combines TRBV27 with TRBJ1-4; no reliable D call. The CDR3 loop spans 12 amino acids. Germline-derived CDR1 and CDR2 are MNHEY and SMNVEV (reference sequence). V was clipped by 3 bases and J by 10 bases, with 9 bases between them. CDR3 region: CASSFSGGKLFF. In nucleotides, the CDR3 is TGTGCCAGCAGTTTTAGCGGTGGAAAACTGTTTTTT.